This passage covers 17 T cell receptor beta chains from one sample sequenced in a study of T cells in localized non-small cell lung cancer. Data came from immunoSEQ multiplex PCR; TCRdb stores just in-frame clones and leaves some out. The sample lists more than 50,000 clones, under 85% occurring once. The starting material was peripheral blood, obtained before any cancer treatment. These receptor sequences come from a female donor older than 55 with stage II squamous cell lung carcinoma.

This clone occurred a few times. This CDR3 is CASSLLLEAFF. CDR3 nucleotide sequence: TGTGCCAGCAGTTTACTGCTTGAAGCTTTCTTT. The chain joins TRBV28 to TRBJ1-1, with D unresolved. This CDR3 spans 11 amino acids. Germline V lookup: CDR1 MDHEN, CDR2 SYDVKM. V was shortened by 2 bases and J by 7 bases, with 5 bases between the two germline ends.

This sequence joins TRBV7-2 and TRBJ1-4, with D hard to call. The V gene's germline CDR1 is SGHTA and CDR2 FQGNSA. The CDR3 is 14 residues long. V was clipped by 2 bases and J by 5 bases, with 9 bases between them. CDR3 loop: CASSLTAENEKLFF. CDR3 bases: TGTGCCAGCAGCTTAACTGCTGAGAATGAAAAACTGTTTTTT.

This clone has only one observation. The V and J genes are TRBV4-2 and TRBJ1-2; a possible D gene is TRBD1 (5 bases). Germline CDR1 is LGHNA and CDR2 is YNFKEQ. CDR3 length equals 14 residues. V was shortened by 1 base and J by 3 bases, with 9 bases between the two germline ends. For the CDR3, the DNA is TGTGCCAGCAGCCAAGCGACAGAAGACTATGGCTACACCTTC. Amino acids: CASSQATEDYGYTF.

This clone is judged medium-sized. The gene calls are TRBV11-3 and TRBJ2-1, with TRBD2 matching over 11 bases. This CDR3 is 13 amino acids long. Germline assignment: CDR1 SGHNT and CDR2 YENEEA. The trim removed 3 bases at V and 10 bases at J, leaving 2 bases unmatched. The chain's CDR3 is CASSLVAGGEQFF. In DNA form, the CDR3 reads TGTGCCAGCAGCTTGGTAGCGGGGGGGGAGCAGTTCTTC.

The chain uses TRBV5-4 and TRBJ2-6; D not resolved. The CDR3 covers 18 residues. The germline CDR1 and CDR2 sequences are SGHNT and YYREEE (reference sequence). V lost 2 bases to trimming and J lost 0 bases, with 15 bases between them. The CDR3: CASSFPPVGVSGANVLTF. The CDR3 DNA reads TGTGCCAGCAGCTTTCCCCCCGTCGGCGTCTCTGGGGCCAACGTCCTGACTTTC.

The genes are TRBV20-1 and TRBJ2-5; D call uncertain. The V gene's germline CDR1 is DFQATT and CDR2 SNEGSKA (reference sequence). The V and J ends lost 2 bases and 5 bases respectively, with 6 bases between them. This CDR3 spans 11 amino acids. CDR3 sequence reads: CSARLTETQYF. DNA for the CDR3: TGCAGTGCTAGATTGACTGAGACCCAGTACTTC.

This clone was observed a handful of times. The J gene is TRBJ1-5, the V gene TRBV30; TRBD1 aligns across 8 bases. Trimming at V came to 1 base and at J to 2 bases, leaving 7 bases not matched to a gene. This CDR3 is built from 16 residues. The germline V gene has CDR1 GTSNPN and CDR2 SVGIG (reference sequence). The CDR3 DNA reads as TGTGCCTGGAGTGGCCAGGGGGCTCGGGGCAATCAGCCCCAGCATTTT. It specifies CAWSGQGARGNQPQHF.

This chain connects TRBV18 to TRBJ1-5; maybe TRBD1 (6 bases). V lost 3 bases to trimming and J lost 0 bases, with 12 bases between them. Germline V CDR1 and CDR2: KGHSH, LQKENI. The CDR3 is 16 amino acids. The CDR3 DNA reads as TGTGCCAGCTCACCCGGGACACTTTATAGCAATCAGCCCCAGCATTTT. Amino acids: CASSPGTLYSNQPQHF.

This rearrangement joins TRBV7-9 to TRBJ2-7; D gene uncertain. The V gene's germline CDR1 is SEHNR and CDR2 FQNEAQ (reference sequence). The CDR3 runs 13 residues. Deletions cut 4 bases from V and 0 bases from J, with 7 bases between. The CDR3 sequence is CASSSRSSYEQYF. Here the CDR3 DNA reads TGTGCCAGCAGCTCCAGGAGCTCCTACGAGCAGTACTTC.

The CDR3 DNA follows: TGTGCCAGCATGCCAGCGGGGGGCGGGAGCGGGGAGCTGTTTTTT. It yields the protein CASMPAGGGSGELFF. The rearrangement joins TRBV6-1 to TRBJ2-2; TRBD2 agrees at 9 bases. Germline V gene sequence: CDR1 MNHNS, CDR2 SASEGT. CDR3 length: 15 residues. V was pared by 7 bases and J by 7 bases, with 10 bases of the junction left unmatched.

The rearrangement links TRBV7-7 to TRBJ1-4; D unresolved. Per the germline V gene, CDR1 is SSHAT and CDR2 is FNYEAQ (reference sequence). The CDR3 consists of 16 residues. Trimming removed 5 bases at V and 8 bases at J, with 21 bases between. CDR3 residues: CASSPGSSIFSEKLFF. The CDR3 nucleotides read TGTGCCAGCAGCCCAGGAAGTTCAATCTTTTCGGAAAAACTGTTTTTT.

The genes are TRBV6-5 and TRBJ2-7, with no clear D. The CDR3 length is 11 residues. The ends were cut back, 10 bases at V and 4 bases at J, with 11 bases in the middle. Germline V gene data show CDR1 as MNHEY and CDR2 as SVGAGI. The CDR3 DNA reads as TGTGCCACCCAATCTACTTACGAGCAGTACTTC. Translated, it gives CATQSTYEQYF.

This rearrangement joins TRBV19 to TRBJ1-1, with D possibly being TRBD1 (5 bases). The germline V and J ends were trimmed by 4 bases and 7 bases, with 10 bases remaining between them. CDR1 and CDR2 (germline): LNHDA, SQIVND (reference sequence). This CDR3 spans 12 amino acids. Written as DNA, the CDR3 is TGTGCCAGTAGTACTTGGGGGAGTGAAGCTTTCTTT. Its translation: CASSTWGSEAFF.

The CDR3 loop is CASGLPDDPNTGELFF. CDR3 sequence (DNA): TGTGCTAGTGGACTACCAGACGACCCGAACACCGGGGAGCTGTTTTTT. This chain connects TRBV12-5 to TRBJ2-2; unclear D gene. V gave up 6 bases and J gave up 0 bases, with 14 bases separating them. Germline CDR1 is LGHNT and CDR2 is FRNRAP. The CDR3 runs to 16 residues.

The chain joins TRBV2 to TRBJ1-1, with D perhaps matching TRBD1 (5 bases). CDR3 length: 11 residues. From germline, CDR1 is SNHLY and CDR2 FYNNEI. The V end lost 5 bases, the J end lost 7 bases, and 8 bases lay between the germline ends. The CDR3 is CASSRGNEAFF. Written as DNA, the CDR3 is TGTGCCAGCAGTCGGGGGAATGAAGCTTTCTTT.

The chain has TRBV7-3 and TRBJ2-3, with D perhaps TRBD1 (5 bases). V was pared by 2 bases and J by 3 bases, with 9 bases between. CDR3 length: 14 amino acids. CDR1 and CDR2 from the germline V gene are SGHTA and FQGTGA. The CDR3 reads CASSLEGVTDTQYF. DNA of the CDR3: TGTGCCAGCAGCTTAGAAGGGGTGACAGATACGCAGTATTTT. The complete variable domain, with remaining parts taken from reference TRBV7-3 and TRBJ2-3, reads GAGVSQTPSNKVTEKGKYVELRCDPISGHTALYWYRQSLGQGPEFLIYFQGTGAADDSGLPNDRFFAVRPEGSVSTLKIQRTERGDSAVYLCASSLEGVTDTQYFGPGTRLTVL.

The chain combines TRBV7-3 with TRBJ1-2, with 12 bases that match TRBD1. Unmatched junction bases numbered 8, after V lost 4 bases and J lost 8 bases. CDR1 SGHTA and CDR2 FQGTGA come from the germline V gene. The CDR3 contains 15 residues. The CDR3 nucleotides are TGTGCCAGCAGCTCCGGGACAGGGGGCGCAAGGGGCTACACCTTC. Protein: CASSSGTGGARGYTF.